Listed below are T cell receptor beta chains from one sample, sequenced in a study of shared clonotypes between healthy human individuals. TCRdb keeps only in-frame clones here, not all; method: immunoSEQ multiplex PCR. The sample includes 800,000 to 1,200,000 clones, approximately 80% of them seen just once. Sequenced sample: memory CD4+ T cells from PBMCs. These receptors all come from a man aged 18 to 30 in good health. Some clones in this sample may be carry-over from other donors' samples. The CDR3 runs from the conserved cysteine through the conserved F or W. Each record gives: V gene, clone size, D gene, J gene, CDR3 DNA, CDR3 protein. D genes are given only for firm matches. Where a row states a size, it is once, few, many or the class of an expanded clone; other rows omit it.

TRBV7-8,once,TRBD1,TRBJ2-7,TGTGCCAGCAGCGTCGACAGGGAAGGCGAGCAGTACTTC,CASSVDREGEQYF
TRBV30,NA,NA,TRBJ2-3,TGTGCCTGGAGTAACGGGGTGACAGATACGCAGTATTTT,CAWSNGVTDTQYF
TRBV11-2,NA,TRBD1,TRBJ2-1,TGTGCCAGCAGCCGACCAAGACAGGGGGCAGATGAGCAGTTCTTC,CASSRPRQGADEQFF
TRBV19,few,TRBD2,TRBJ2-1,TGTGCCAGTAGTATAGAGGGACTAGCGGAGCAGTTCTTC,CASSIEGLAEQFF
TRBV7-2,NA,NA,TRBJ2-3,TGTGCCAGCAGCCAACAAGGGCCTCTGGTAATGGATACGCAGTATTTT,CASSQQGPLVMDTQYF
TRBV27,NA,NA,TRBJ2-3,TGTGCCAGCAGTAAACGGACAGATACGCAGTATTTT,CASSKRTDTQYF
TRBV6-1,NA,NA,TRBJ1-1,TGTGCCAGCAGTGAAGTTGGGACTGAAGCTTTCTTT,CASSEVGTEAFF
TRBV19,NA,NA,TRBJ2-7,TGTGCCAGTAGTAATGTATGGGAGGAGCAGTACTTC,CASSNVWEEQYF
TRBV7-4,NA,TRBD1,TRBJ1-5,TGTGCCAGATTGTTCACGACAGGGGGCAATCAGCCCCAGCATTTT,CARLFTTGGNQPQHF
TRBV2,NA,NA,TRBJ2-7,TGTGCCAGCAGTCAAATACGGGGGCAGGGCTCCTACGAGCAGTACTTC,CASSQIRGQGSYEQYF
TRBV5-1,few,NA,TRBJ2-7,TGCGCCAGCAGCTTGGCCCTACTGAATTACGAGCAGTACTTC,CASSLALLNYEQYF
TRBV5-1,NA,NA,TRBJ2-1,TGCGCCAGCAGCTTGGTTGGCGGGACGGACTTAGATGAGCAGTTCTTC,CASSLVGGTDLDEQFF
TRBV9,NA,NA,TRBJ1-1,TGTGCCAGCAGCGCCTCCCCCCTGGGGACTGAAGCTTTCTTT,CASSASPLGTEAFF
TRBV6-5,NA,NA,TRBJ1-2,TGTGCCAGCAGTTACGAAGGGGCAGCTGGCTACACCTTC,CASSYEGAAGYTF
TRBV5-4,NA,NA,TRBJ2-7,TGTGCCAGCAGCCGGAGGAGGGACGGTGGTCCCTACGAGCAGTACTTC,CASSRRRDGGPYEQYF
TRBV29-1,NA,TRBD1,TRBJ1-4,TGCAGCGTTGGAGGGGGCGTGGGAGAAAAACTGTTTTTT,CSVGGGVGEKLFF
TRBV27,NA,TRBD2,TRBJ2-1,TGTGCCAGCAGTACCCTAGCGGGAGGGACCTACAATGAGCAGTTCTTC,CASSTLAGGTYNEQFF
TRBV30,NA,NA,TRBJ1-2,TGTGCCTGGAGCGCGGGGTCCGGGGGCTACACCTTC,CAWSAGSGGYTF
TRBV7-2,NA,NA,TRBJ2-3,TGTGCCAGCAGCTTAGACAGTGCGGTCCGGGGTACAGATACGCAGTATTTT,CASSLDSAVRGTDTQYF
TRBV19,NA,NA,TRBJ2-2,TGTGCCAGTAGTATTTCCAGGGGGGGCACCGGGGAGCTGTTTTTT,CASSISRGGTGELFF
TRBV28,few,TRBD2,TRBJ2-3,TGTGCCAGCGCCGGAACGGGGACTAGCGGGAGGGGGGATACGCAGTATTTT,CASAGTGTSGRGDTQYF
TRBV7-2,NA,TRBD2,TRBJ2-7,TGTGCCAGCAGCTTACAGGGACTAGAGAATTACGAGCAGTACTTC,CASSLQGLENYEQYF
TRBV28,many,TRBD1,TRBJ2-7,TGTGCCAGCACCCAGGGGGCACTAACCTACGAGCAGTACTTC,CASTQGALTYEQYF
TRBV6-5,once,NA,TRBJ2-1,TGTGCCAGCAGTTACACGGCAATCTCCTACAATGAGCAGTTCTTC,CASSYTAISYNEQFF
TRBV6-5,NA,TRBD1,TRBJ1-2,TGTGCCAGCAGTTTCGGACAGGTCTATGGCTACACCTTC,CASSFGQVYGYTF
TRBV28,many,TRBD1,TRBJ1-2,TGTGCCAGCACTCCCGGGCCAACAGGGGGCGGCTACACCTTC,CASTPGPTGGGYTF